These 3 T cell receptor beta chains were sequenced from one sample in a study of CD8+ T cells in alopecia areata. RNA extraction and reverse transcription yielded cDNA as sequencing template. The data were produced by immunoSEQ multiplex PCR, yet TCRdb's version contains in-frame clones alone and is incomplete. Among over 150,000 clones listed, just under 60% were seen once. Sequencing used CD4+ T cells sorted from blood, obtained at week 0. These receptors were collected from a human donor with alopecia areata.

V gene TRBV15 combines with J gene TRBJ2-7; D possibly corresponds to TRBD1 (5 bases). This CDR3 is built from 15 residues. Germline CDR1 is LNHNV and CDR2 is YYDKDF (reference sequence). Between the trimmed V and J ends, which lost 3 bases and 1 base, there was a span of 13 bases. The CDR3 here is CATSRRWGSSYEQYF. In DNA form, the CDR3 reads TGTGCCACCAGCAGGAGATGGGGCAGTTCCTACGAGCAGTACTTC.

This clone showed up just a few times. The chain carries TRBV29-1 and TRBJ2-5, with D uncertain. Germline CDR1 SQVTM, CDR2 ANQGSEA. The length of the CDR3 is 10 residues. V lost 5 bases and J 4 bases, leaving 5 bases between the germline ends. CDR3 in amino acids: CSVFLETQYF. DNA for the CDR3: TGCAGCGTTTTTTTAGAGACCCAGTACTTC.

J is TRBJ2-3 and V is TRBV18; no clear D. Trimming left V 0 bases short and J 5 bases short, with 12 bases between. This CDR3 is 15 amino acids long. Germline V gives CDR1 KGHSH, CDR2 LQKENI. This chain's CDR3 is CASSPPDGYRDTQYF. The CDR3 nucleotides read TGTGCCAGCTCACCACCGGACGGCTACAGAGATACGCAGTATTTT. Combining the CDR3 with reference TRBV18 and TRBJ2-3 gives the whole variable domain NAGVMQNPRHLVRRRGQEARLRCSPMKGHSHVYWYRQLPEEGLKFMVYLQKENIIDESGMPKERFSAEFPKEGPSILRIQQVVRGDSAAYFCASSPPDGYRDTQYFGPGTRLTVL.